These T cell receptor beta chains were read from a single sample in a study of cytomegalovirus exposure and HLA in healthy donors. Generated by immunoSEQ multiplex PCR, the TCRdb table keeps only in-frame clones and is missing some. The sample comprises tens of thousands of clones, about 73% of which are singletons, and 2.5% to 3% rests with the top ten. The specimen sequenced was PBMCs. The receptors come from a man between 18 and 29 years old in good health and CMV-seronegative. CDR3s include the opening cysteine and the closing phenylalanine or tryptophan. Fields, in order: V gene, clone size, J gene, D gene, CDR3 protein, CDR3 DNA. A D gene is named only where the DNA matches it firmly. Size tells how often a clone was seen (once, few, many) or the class of an expanded clone, and some rows leave it out.

v_gene: TRBV4-2
abundance: -
j_gene: TRBJ1-5
d_gene: -
CDR3aa: CASSQEPRGSNQPQHF
CDR3nt: TGTGCCAGCAGCCAAGAACCCAGGGGAAGCAATCAGCCCCAGCATTTT

v_gene: TRBV2
abundance: -
j_gene: TRBJ2-7
d_gene: TRBD1
CDR3aa: CASETGLSYEQYF
CDR3nt: TGTGCCAGCGAGACAGGGCTCTCCTACGAGCAGTACTTC

v_gene: TRBV15
abundance: -
j_gene: TRBJ2-7
d_gene: -
CDR3aa: CATPRAEQYF
CDR3nt: TGTGCCACCCCCAGGGCCGAGCAGTACTTC

v_gene: TRBV4-2
abundance: few
j_gene: TRBJ2-1
d_gene: TRBD2
CDR3aa: CASSQAGGSDEQFF
CDR3nt: TGTGCCAGCAGCCAAGCGGGGGGGAGCGATGAGCAGTTCTTC

v_gene: TRBV28
abundance: -
j_gene: TRBJ1-2
d_gene: TRBD1
CDR3aa: CASSRNRGGHYGYTF
CDR3nt: TGTGCCAGCAGTAGAAACAGGGGGGGTCACTATGGCTACACCTTC

v_gene: TRBV25-1
abundance: once
j_gene: TRBJ1-1
d_gene: -
CDR3aa: CASSEYGADNEAFF
CDR3nt: TGTGCCAGCAGTGAATATGGGGCAGACAATGAAGCTTTCTTT

v_gene: TRBV18
abundance: once
j_gene: TRBJ1-2
d_gene: -
CDR3aa: CASSPIEGDGYTF
CDR3nt: TGTGCCAGCTCACCTATTGAGGGGGACGGCTACACCTTC

v_gene: TRBV28
abundance: -
j_gene: TRBJ1-6
d_gene: -
CDR3aa: CASSLGQGGSPLHF
CDR3nt: TGTGCCAGCAGTTTGGGGCAGGGAGGTTCACCCCTCCACTTT

v_gene: TRBV4-3
abundance: -
j_gene: TRBJ2-3
d_gene: TRBD2
CDR3aa: CASSQDRLAGTDTQYF
CDR3nt: TGCGCCAGCAGCCAAGATCGACTAGCGGGCACAGATACGCAGTATTTT

v_gene: TRBV10-3
abundance: -
j_gene: TRBJ1-2
d_gene: TRBD1
CDR3aa: CAIPRGDRDPYGYTF
CDR3nt: TGTGCCATTCCGAGGGGGGACAGGGATCCCTATGGCTACACCTTC

v_gene: TRBV5-1
abundance: -
j_gene: TRBJ2-5
d_gene: -
CDR3aa: CASSLGPQETQYF
CDR3nt: TGCGCCAGCAGCTTGGGGCCCCAAGAGACCCAGTACTTC

v_gene: TRBV6-5
abundance: -
j_gene: TRBJ1-1
d_gene: -
CDR3aa: CASSYFSQELNTEAFF
CDR3nt: TGTGCCAGCAGTTACTTTTCCCAGGAATTAAACACTGAAGCTTTCTTT

v_gene: TRBV19
abundance: -
j_gene: TRBJ1-5
d_gene: TRBD1
CDR3aa: CASSGQGNNQPQHF
CDR3nt: TGTGCCAGTAGTGGACAGGGGAATAATCAGCCCCAGCATTTT

v_gene: TRBV5-8
abundance: few
j_gene: TRBJ2-1
d_gene: -
CDR3aa: CASSLTGLHEQFF
CDR3nt: TGTGCCAGCAGCTTGACCGGGTTGCATGAGCAGTTCTTC

v_gene: TRBV28
abundance: -
j_gene: TRBJ1-5
d_gene: -
CDR3aa: CASSLHTASNQPQHF
CDR3nt: TGTGCCAGCAGTTTACACACAGCTAGCAATCAGCCCCAGCATTTT

v_gene: TRBV30
abundance: once
j_gene: TRBJ2-3
d_gene: TRBD2
CDR3aa: CAWSVTLAGGNTQYF
CDR3nt: TGTGCCTGGAGTGTAACTCTAGCGGGAGGAAATACGCAGTATTTT

v_gene: TRBV30
abundance: -
j_gene: TRBJ2-3
d_gene: -
CDR3aa: CAWSGISTGTQYF
CDR3nt: TGTGCCTGGAGTGGGATAAGCACAGGTACGCAGTATTTT

v_gene: TRBV4-2
abundance: -
j_gene: TRBJ1-1
d_gene: TRBD1
CDR3aa: CASSRGTGEPTEAFF
CDR3nt: TGTGCCAGCAGCCGAGGGACAGGGGAGCCCACTGAAGCTTTCTTT

v_gene: TRBV6-5
abundance: -
j_gene: TRBJ1-6
d_gene: -
CDR3aa: CASSYNQGSGSPLHF
CDR3nt: TGTGCCAGCAGTTACAACCAGGGTAGTGGTTCACCCCTCCACTTT

v_gene: TRBV11-1
abundance: once
j_gene: TRBJ2-3
d_gene: -
CDR3aa: CASRYRSASTDTQYF
CDR3nt: TGTGCCAGCAGATATAGGAGCGCTAGCACAGATACGCAGTATTTT

v_gene: TRBV4-3
abundance: -
j_gene: TRBJ2-2
d_gene: -
CDR3aa: CASSQDGDSGTGELFF
CDR3nt: TGCGCCAGCAGCCAAGATGGCGATTCGGGGACCGGGGAGCTGTTTTTT

v_gene: TRBV9
abundance: -
j_gene: TRBJ2-7
d_gene: -
CDR3aa: CASSPNRAHYEQYF
CDR3nt: TGTGCCAGCAGCCCGAACAGGGCCCACTACGAGCAGTACTTC

v_gene: TRBV28
abundance: -
j_gene: TRBJ1-5
d_gene: -
CDR3aa: CASRQTELTQHF
CDR3nt: TGTGCCAGCAGACAGACAGAGTTGACCCAGCATTTT